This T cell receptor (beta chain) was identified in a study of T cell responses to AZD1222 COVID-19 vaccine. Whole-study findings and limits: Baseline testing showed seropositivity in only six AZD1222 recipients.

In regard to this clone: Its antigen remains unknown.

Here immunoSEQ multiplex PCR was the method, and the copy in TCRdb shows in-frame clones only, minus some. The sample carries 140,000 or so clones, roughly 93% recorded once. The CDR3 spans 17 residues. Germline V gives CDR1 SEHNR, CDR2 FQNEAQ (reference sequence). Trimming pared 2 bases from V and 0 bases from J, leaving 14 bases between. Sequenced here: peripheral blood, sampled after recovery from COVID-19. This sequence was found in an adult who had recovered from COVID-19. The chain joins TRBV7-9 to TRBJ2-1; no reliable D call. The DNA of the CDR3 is TGTGCCAGCAGCTTACAGTCCGCGGTGAACTCCTACAATGAGCAGTTCTTC. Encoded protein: CASSLQSAVNSYNEQFF.